This T cell receptor (beta chain) is from a study of somatic mutations in cytotoxic T cells in rheumatoid arthritis. Study-wide background: Patient blood (under 33 ml EDTA) was drawn right after diagnosis, before any treatment. A subset of V beta antibody-stained T-cell populations was isolated by flow sorting, reaching nearly 100% purity, and this subset included V beta1+ cells that went on to TCRB sequencing.

Study-level findings and limits: Adjustment for multiple comparisons was not applied to the slight TRBV07 underrepresentation observed in rheumatoid arthritis patients. Rheumatoid arthritis patients showed CD8+ clonality increasing with age, unlike healthy controls.

This CDR3 region has 15 residues. Germline V lookup: CDR1 SGHDN, CDR2 FVKESK. V lost 3 bases and J lost 3; bases outside the gene matches: 5. The assay was immunoSEQ multiplex PCR, and TCRdb's table has in-frame clones only and misses some. The profile covers roughly 4,500 clones, with about 82% appearing a single time and 30% to 35% taken by the ten largest. This clone is deemed medium-sized. Its antigen remains unknown. The receptor's source is a woman aged 55-70 years with rheumatoid arthritis. The specimen sequenced was CD8+ T cells sorted from blood. This chain connects TRBV14 to TRBJ1-2, with TRBD1 identical over 9 bases. The CDR3 reads CASSHEQGAYYGYTF. CDR3 nucleotides: TGTGCCAGCAGCCATGAACAGGGGGCTTACTATGGCTACACCTTC.